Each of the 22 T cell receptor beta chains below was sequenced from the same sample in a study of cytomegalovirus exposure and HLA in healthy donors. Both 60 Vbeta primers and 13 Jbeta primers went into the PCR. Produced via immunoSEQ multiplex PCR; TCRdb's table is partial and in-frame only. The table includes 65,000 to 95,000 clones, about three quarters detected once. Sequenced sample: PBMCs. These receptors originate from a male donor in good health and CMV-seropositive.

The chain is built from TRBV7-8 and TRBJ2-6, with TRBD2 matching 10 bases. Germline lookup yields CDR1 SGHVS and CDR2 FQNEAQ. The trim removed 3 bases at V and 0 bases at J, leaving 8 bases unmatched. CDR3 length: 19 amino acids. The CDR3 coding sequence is TGTGCCAGCAGCTTGTGGACTAGCGGATTCCTCTCTGGGGCCAACGTCCTGACTTTC. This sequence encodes CASSLWTSGFLSGANVLTF.

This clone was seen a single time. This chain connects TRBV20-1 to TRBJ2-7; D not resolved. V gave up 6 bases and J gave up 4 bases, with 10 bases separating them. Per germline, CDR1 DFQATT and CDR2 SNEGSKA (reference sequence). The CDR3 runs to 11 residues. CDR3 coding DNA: TGCAGTGCGAGACTTGTTTACGAGCAGTACTTC. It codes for CSARLVYEQYF.

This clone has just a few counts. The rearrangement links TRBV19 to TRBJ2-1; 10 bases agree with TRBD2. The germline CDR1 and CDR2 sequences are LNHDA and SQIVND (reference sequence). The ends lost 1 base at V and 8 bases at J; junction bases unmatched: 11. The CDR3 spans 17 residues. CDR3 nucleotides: TGTGCCAGTAGTATAGGGTCGGCTAGCGGGAGTAAGGATGAGCAGTTCTTC. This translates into CASSIGSASGSKDEQFF. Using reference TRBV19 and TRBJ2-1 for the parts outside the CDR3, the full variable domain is DGGITQSPKYLFRKEGQNVTLSCEQNLNHDAMYWYRQDPGQGLRLIYYSQIVNDFQKGDIAEGYSVSREKKESFPLTVTSAQKNPTAFYLCASSIGSASGSKDEQFFGPGTRLTVL.

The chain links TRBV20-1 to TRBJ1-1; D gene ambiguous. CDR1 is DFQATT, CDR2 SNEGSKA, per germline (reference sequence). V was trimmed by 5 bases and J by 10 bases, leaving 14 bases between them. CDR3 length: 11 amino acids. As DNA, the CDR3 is TGCAGTGCTGAGACGGAAACTAGAGCTTTCTTT. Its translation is CSAETETRAFF.

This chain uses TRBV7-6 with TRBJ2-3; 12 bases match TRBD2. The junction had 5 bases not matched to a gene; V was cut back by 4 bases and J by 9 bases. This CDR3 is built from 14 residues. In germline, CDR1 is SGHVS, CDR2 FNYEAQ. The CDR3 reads CASSSGLAGQTQYF. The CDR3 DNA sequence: TGTGCCAGCAGCTCCGGACTAGCGGGACAAACGCAGTATTTT.

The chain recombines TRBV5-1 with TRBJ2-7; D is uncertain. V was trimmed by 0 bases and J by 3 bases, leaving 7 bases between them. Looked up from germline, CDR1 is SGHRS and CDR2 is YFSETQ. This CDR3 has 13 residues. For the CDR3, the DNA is TGCGCCAGCAGCTTGGAACACAACTACGAGCAGTACTTC. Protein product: CASSLEHNYEQYF.

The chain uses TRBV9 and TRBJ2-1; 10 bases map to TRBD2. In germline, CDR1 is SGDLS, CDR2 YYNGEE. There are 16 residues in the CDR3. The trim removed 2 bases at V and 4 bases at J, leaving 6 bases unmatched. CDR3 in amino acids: CASSVLGLAEYNEQFF. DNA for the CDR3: TGTGCCAGCAGCGTTCTCGGACTAGCGGAATACAATGAGCAGTTCTTC.

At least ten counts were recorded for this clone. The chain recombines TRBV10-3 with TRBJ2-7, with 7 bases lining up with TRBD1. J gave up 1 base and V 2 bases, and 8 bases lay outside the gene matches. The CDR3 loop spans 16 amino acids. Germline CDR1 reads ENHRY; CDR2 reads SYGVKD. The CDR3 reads CAISEVRGDSSYEQYF. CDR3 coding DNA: TGTGCCATCAGTGAGGTGCGTGGGGACAGTTCCTACGAGCAGTACTTC.

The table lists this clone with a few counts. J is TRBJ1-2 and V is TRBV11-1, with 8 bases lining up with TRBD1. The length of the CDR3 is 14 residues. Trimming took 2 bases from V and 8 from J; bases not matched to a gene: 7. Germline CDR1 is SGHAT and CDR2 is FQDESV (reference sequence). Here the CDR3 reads CASSLYQGAIGYTF. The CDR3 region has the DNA TGTGCCAGCAGCTTATATCAGGGGGCGATCGGCTACACCTTC.

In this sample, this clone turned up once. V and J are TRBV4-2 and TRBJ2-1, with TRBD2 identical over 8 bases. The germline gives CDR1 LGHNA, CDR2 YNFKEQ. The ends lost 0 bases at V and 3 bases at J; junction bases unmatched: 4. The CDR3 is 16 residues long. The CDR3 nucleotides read TGTGCCAGCAGCCAAGATTCCGCGGGAGGCTACAATGAGCAGTTCTTC. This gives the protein CASSQDSAGGYNEQFF.

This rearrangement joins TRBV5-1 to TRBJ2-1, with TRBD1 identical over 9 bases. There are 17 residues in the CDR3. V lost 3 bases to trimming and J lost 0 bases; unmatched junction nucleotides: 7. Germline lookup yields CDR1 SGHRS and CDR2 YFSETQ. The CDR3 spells CASSSGTGMSSYNEQFF. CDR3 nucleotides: TGCGCCAGCAGCTCAGGGACAGGGATGAGCTCCTACAATGAGCAGTTCTTC.

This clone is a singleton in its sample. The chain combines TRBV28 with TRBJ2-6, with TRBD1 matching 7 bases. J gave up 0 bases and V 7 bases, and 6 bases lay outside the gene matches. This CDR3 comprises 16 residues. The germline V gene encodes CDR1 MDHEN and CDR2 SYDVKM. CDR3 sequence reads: CASIPGQRSGANVLTF. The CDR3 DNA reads TGTGCCAGCATCCCGGGACAGCGCTCTGGGGCCAACGTCCTGACTTTC.

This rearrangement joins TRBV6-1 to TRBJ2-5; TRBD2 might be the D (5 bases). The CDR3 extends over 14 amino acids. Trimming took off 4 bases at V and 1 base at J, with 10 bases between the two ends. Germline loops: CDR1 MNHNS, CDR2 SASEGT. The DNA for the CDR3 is TGTGCCAGCAGTGGGGGTCGGGGCCAAGAGACCCAGTACTTC. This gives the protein CASSGGRGQETQYF.

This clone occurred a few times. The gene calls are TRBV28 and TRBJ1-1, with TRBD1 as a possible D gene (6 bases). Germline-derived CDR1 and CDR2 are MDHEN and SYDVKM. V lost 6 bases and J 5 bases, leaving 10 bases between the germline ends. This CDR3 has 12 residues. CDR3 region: CASSRTDTEAFF. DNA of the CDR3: TGTGCCAGCAGCCGGACAGATACTGAAGCTTTCTTT.

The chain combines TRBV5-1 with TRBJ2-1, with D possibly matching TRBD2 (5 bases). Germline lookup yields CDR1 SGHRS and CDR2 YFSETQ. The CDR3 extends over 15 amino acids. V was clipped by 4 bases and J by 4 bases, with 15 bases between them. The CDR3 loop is CASSPTRTRYNEQFF. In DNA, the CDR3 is TGCGCCAGCAGCCCAACCAGGACTCGATACAATGAGCAGTTCTTC.

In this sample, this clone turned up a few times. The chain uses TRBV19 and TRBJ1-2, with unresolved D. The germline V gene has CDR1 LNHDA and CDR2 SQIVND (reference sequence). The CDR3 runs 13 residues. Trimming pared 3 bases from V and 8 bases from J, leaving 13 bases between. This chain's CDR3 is CASSMGLIGGYTF. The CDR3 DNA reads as TGTGCCAGTAGTATGGGTCTAATCGGGGGCTACACCTTC.

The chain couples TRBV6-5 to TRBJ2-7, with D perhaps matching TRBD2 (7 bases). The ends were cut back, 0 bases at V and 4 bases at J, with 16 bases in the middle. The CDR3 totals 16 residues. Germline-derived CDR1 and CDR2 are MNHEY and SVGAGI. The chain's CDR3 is CASSYSMHREGYEQYF. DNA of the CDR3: TGTGCCAGCAGTTACTCGATGCACAGGGAGGGATACGAGCAGTACTTC.

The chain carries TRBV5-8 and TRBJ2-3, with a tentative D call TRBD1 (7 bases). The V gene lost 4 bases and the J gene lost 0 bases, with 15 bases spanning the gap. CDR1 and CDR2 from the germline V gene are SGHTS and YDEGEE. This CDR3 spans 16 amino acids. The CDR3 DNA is TGTGCCAGCAGCCTCAGGGGGGACCGAAGCACAGATACGCAGTATTTT. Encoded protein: CASSLRGDRSTDTQYF.

CDR3 in DNA: TGTGCCGGCGCGCGGGACCCGGGGGGGGAGCTGTTTTTT. Translating gives CAGARDPGGELFF. The J gene is TRBJ2-2, the V gene TRBV5-4; weak D call: TRBD2 (6 bases). Trimming left V 10 bases short and J 8 bases short, with 18 bases between. This CDR3 region has 13 residues. The germline CDR1 and CDR2 sequences are SGHNT and YYREEE (reference sequence).

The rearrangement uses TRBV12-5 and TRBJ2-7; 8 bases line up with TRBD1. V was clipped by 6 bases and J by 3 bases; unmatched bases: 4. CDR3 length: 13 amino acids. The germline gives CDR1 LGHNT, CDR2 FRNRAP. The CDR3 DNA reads TGTGCTAGTGGCCCAGACAGGGGCTACGAGCAGTACTTC. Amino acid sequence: CASGPDRGYEQYF. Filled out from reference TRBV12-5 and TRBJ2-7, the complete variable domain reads DARVTQTPRHKVTEMGQEVTMRCQPILGHNTVFWYRQTMMQGLELLAYFRNRAPLDDSGMPKDRFSAEMPDATLATLKIQPSEPRDSAVYFCASGPDRGYEQYFGPGTRLTVT.

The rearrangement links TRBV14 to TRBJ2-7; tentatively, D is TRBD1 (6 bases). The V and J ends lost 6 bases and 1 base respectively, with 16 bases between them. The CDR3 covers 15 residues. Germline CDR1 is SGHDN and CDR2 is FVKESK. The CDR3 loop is CASSPTGSLSYEQYF. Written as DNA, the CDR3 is TGTGCCAGCAGTCCAACAGGGAGTTTATCCTACGAGCAGTACTTC.

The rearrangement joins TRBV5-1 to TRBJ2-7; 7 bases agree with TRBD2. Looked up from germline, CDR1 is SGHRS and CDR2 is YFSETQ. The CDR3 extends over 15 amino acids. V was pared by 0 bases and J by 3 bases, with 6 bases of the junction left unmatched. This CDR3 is CASSLVSSGNYEQYF. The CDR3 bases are TGCGCCAGCAGCTTGGTTTCTAGCGGAAACTACGAGCAGTACTTC.